What follows is one T cell receptor (beta chain) and its context. The sample is drawn from a study of Graves' ophthalmopathy and Graves' hyperthyroidism. Across the study: Untreated patients at initial diagnosis provided peripheral blood.

CDR3 regions of TCR beta were amplified from RNA transcripts. The workflow started with a first-round RT-PCR run with HTBI primers and then moved on to a second-round multiplex PCR. Using its own MiXCR run on the multiplex PCR reads, TCRdb lists one record per CDR3 protein. Among 300,000 to 500,000 distinct CDR3 sequences, 15% to 17% were seen once, and the ten largest hold 5.5% to 7%. CDR3 size: 16 residues. V shed 4 bases and J 5 bases; nucleotides not matched to a gene: 12. Looked up from germline, CDR1 is SGHNT and CDR2 is YYREEE (reference sequence). The sample was peripheral blood. This sequence originates from a woman aged 18-29 years with stable Graves' hyperthyroidism. The chain combines TRBV5-4 with TRBJ2-5; 9 bases align to TRBD1. Here the CDR3 reads CASSMRQGGREETQYF. The DNA of the CDR3 is TGTGCCAGCAGCATGAGACAGGGGGGCCGGGAGGAGACCCAGTACTTC.